Listed here are 17 T cell receptor beta chains from one sample, sequenced in a study of somatic mutations in cytotoxic T cells in rheumatoid arthritis. Data came from immunoSEQ multiplex PCR; TCRdb stores just in-frame clones and leaves some out. Of 25,000 to 30,000 clones in the sample, 82% were seen once. The specimen was CD8+ T cells sorted from blood. All receptors derive from a man aged 50-59 years in good health.

This chain connects TRBV6-6 to TRBJ1-1; TRBD1 aligns across 9 bases. J gave up 6 bases and V 6 bases, and 2 bases lay outside the gene matches. This CDR3 contains 12 residues. CDR1 is MNHNY and CDR2 is SVGAGI in the germline V gene (reference sequence). CDR3 protein: CASSNRGPEAFF. CDR3 coding DNA: TGTGCCAGCAGCAACAGGGGGCCTGAAGCTTTCTTT.

The rearrangement joins TRBV4-2 to TRBJ2-7; the D gene is possibly TRBD1 (6 bases). The CDR3 covers 16 residues. V was shortened by 3 bases and J by 4 bases, with 19 bases between the two germline ends. Germline V lookup: CDR1 LGHNA, CDR2 YNFKEQ. The CDR3 DNA follows: TGTGCCAGCAGCCACCCCTTTAAAAGGGGGTGGTACGAGCAGTACTTC. Encoded protein: CASSHPFKRGWYEQYF.

V is TRBV9 and J is TRBJ1-5; TRBD1 is a possible D gene (6 bases). V was clipped by 0 bases and J by 4 bases, with 8 bases between them. Germline CDR1 SGDLS, CDR2 YYNGEE. There are 14 residues in the CDR3. Written as DNA, the CDR3 is TGTGCCAGCAGCGTAGGGGGGGCTAATCAGCCCCAGCATTTT. Translated: CASSVGGANQPQHF.

V is TRBV5-6 and J is TRBJ2-1, with 8 positions matching TRBD1. Germline V gene sequence: CDR1 SGHDT, CDR2 YYEEEE. The CDR3 spans 16 residues. J lost 3 bases, V lost 2 bases, and 7 bases had no gene match. The DNA for the CDR3 is TGTGCCAGCAGCTTCCTCAGGGGGCAGGTCTACAATGAGCAGTTCTTC. It yields the protein CASSFLRGQVYNEQFF.

The genes are TRBV9 and TRBJ2-7; possible D gene TRBD2, 5 bases. This CDR3 contains 15 residues. From germline, CDR1 is SGDLS and CDR2 YYNGEE. Between the trimmed V and J ends, which lost 0 bases and 2 bases, there was a span of 12 bases. The CDR3 bases are TGTGCCAGCAGCGTAGGGGCAGGAGGTGCCTACGAGCAGTACTTC. Amino acids: CASSVGAGGAYEQYF.

The CDR3 nucleotides are TGTGCCAGCTCACCGGAGGGAGGGGTCGATGAGCAGTTCTTC. It specifies CASSPEGGVDEQFF. The chain combines TRBV18 with TRBJ2-1, with TRBD2 identical over 7 bases. CDR3 length equals 14 residues. J gave up 8 bases and V 3 bases, and 7 bases lay outside the gene matches. Germline lookup yields CDR1 KGHSH and CDR2 LQKENI.

The chain combines TRBV9 with TRBJ1-3; 12 bases align to TRBD1. Germline CDR1 reads SGDLS; CDR2 reads YYNGEE. The V segment lost 4 bases and the J segment 8 bases; nucleotides outside the gene matches: 7. The CDR3 is made up of 15 amino acids. The chain's CDR3 is CASSFRDRGLDTIYF. CDR3 DNA: TGTGCCAGCAGCTTCCGGGACAGGGGGCTTGACACCATATATTTT.

The chain employs TRBV6-5 and TRBJ1-3; D is unresolved. V was shortened by 2 bases and J by 0 bases, with 5 bases between the two germline ends. The CDR3 consists of 14 residues. Germline-derived CDR1 and CDR2 are MNHEY and SVGAGI. CDR3 sequence reads: CASSYGNSGNTIYF. CDR3 sequence (DNA): TGTGCCAGCAGTTACGGCAACTCTGGAAACACCATATATTTT.

This clone showed up just once. The chain links TRBV7-9 to TRBJ1-1; 9 bases fit TRBD1. Germline CDR1 is SEHNR and CDR2 is FQNEAQ (reference sequence). The CDR3 spans 13 residues. The trim removed 5 bases at V and 5 bases at J, leaving 3 bases unmatched. CDR3 sequence: CASSIQGATEAFF. The CDR3, as DNA: TGTGCCAGCAGCATACAGGGGGCAACTGAAGCTTTCTTT.

CDR3 protein: CASSLGLAREQYF. The CDR3 DNA sequence: TGTGCCAGCAGCTTAGGATTAGCGCGGGAGCAGTACTTC. The genes are TRBV13 and TRBJ2-7, with a weak D call TRBD2 (5 bases). Germline-derived CDR1 and CDR2 are PRHDT and FYEKMQ (reference sequence). CDR3 length equals 13 residues. The V end was cut by 0 bases, the J end by 7 bases, with 10 bases between.

This chain connects TRBV7-6 to TRBJ2-7; 9 bases map to TRBD1. V was pared by 5 bases and J by 0 bases, with 5 bases of the junction left unmatched. Germline V gene data show CDR1 as SGHVS and CDR2 as FNYEAQ. The CDR3 has 15 amino acids. The CDR3, as DNA: TGTGCCAGCAGCCCTTCGACAGGGGGCTCCTACGAGCAGTACTTC. Amino acids: CASSPSTGGSYEQYF.

A single count supports this clone. The same CDR3 is also encoded by other DNA sequences in this sample. This chain connects TRBV5-4 to TRBJ2-2; maybe TRBD2 (5 bases). Between the trimmed V and J ends, which lost 0 bases and 8 bases, there was a span of 11 bases. The germline V gene has CDR1 SGHNT and CDR2 YYREEE (reference sequence). CDR3 length: 14 amino acids. CDR3 DNA: TGTGCCAGCAGCTTGGCCGGGGTTGGGGGGGAGCTGTTTTTT. Translated: CASSLAGVGGELFF.

This chain connects TRBV9 to TRBJ2-3; D unclear. CDR1 and CDR2 from the germline V gene are SGDLS and YYNGEE. Trimming shortened V by 3 bases and J by 1 base, and 9 bases separated the two germline ends. This CDR3 is 14 amino acids long. The CDR3 here is CASSEDRGTDTQYF. In nucleotides, the CDR3 is TGTGCCAGCAGCGAGGACCGGGGCACAGATACGCAGTATTTT.

The J gene is TRBJ2-1, the V gene TRBV12-2; the D call in the table, TRBD2, was not verified against the DNA. TRBV12-2 is recorded as a pseudogene. CDR3 length: 15 amino acids. In DNA, the CDR3 is TGTGCAAGTCGCTTTTACCAGCGGGAGTTAAATGAGCAGTTCTTC. This encodes CASRFYQRELNEQFF.

This chain connects TRBV13 to TRBJ1-4, with TRBD1 as a possible D gene (5 bases). The CDR3 consists of 13 residues. V lost 3 bases and J lost 5, with 7 bases in between. Germline V gene data show CDR1 as PRHDT and CDR2 as FYEKMQ (reference sequence). The chain's CDR3 is CASSLGGNEKLFF. DNA for the CDR3: TGTGCCAGCAGCTTGGGGGGGAATGAAAAACTGTTTTTT.

The chain employs TRBV2 and TRBJ2-7; possible D gene TRBD2, 6 bases. The CDR3 runs to 14 residues. Germline V CDR1 and CDR2: SNHLY, FYNNEI. V was trimmed by 10 bases and J by 6 bases, leaving 22 bases between them. DNA of the CDR3: TGTGCCACCTTTACCCCAACGGAGGGAGGCGAGCAGTACTTC. Protein: CATFTPTEGGEQYF.

The genes are TRBV6-6 and TRBJ1-2; 7 positions match TRBD1. Germline loops: CDR1 MNHNY, CDR2 SVGAGI (reference sequence). This CDR3 comprises 14 residues. V trimming: 2 bases; J trimming: 2 bases; junction bases outside the gene matches: 2. This CDR3 is CASSYEQGNYGYTF. CDR3 nucleotide sequence: TGTGCCAGCAGTTACGAACAGGGGAACTATGGCTACACCTTC.